This T cell receptor beta chain comes out of a study of human T cells and chemical hapten exposure. TCRdb re-derived calls from the RACE reads in MiXCR, one entry per CDR3 protein. The profile shows tens of thousands of distinct CDR3 sequences, around a tenth of them singletons. There are 14 residues in the CDR3. With 4 bases clipped from V and 4 bases from J, the junction kept 4 bases outside the gene matches. The germline V gene encodes CDR1 LNHDA and CDR2 SQIVND (reference sequence). Time point given: patch test 2, 6 weeks after DPC sensitization. Treatment specified: therapeutic diphenylcyclopropenone sensitization with weekly scalp DPC. Each patch test followed a blood draw. The donor pool consisted of alopecia patients aged 18 to 70 years, considered suitable for DPC. This clonotype appeared many times.

This specimen was whole blood, taken in connection with sensitization to the hapten diphenylcyclopropenone (DPC). This receptor was taken from a woman in her forties or fifties with alopecia areata. Some clones in this sample may be carry-over from other donors' samples. This chain uses TRBV19 with TRBJ2-7; TRBD1 matches 10 bases. The CDR3 DNA reads TGTGCCAGTAGTACGACAGGGGGCGAATACGAGCAGTACTTC. Residues: CASSTTGGEYEQYF.